This T cell receptor (beta chain) was sequenced during a study of OX40 agonist ivuxolimab in advanced cancers. Across the study: Cancers in dose escalation were hepatocellular, melanoma, renal cell and head and neck.

Regarding the study as a whole: Partial responders at 0.1-3.0 mg/kg showed near-lowest clonal expansion.

Trimming left V 5 bases short and J 1 base short, with 23 bases between. The germline CDR1 and CDR2 sequences are SGHAT and FQNNGV. The CDR3 runs 18 residues. Assay: immunoSEQ multiplex PCR; the TCRdb copy retains only in-frame clones and omits some. The sample lists about 58,000 clones, 85% to 90% occurring once. With regard to this clone: Its specificity is unknown.

The sample here was CD4+ or CD8+ T cells sorted from blood, taken in a trial of the OX40 agonist ivuxolimab. This receptor was identified in an adult with an advanced solid tumor such as melanoma, head and neck, liver or kidney cancer. This rearrangement joins TRBV11-2 to TRBJ2-5; the D gene is possibly TRBD1 (5 bases). In nucleotides, the CDR3 is TGTGCCAGCAGCCGGAGCTACACCGACAGCCTAAGCCAAGAGACCCAGTACTTC. It specifies CASSRSYTDSLSQETQYF. The whole variable domain, filled in from reference TRBV11-2 and TRBJ2-5, reads EAGVAQSPRYKIIEKRQSVAFWCNPISGHATLYWYQQILGQGPKLLIQFQNNGVVDDSQLPKDRFSAERLKGVDSTLKIQPAKLEDSAVYLCASSRSYTDSLSQETQYFGPGTRLLVL.